The sequence of this T cell receptor beta chain was determined in a study of glioma-infiltrating T cells after dendritic cell vaccination. The overall study: Glioblastoma patients came from Phase I and II dendritic cell vaccination trials. Between the early 2000s and the early 2010s, patients got autologous tumor lysate-pulsed dendritic cell vaccines. Study-wide findings and caveats: TCR clonality showed no direct relationship with survival.

Concerning this clone: Antigen: not known.

Sequenced by immunoSEQ multiplex PCR; TCRdb stores in-frame clones only, minus some. The sample consists of roughly 51,000 clones, approximately 83% of them appearing once. The sample in question was blood, obtained before dendritic cell vaccination. This receptor was taken from a human donor with glioblastoma.

In nucleotides, the CDR3 is TGTGCCAGCCCGGGACAGGGGGCCCCGGCGAACACTGAAGCTTTCTTT. It encodes CASPGQGAPANTEAFF. The J gene is TRBJ1-1, the V gene TRBV7-9; 12 bases align to TRBD1. CDR1 SEHNR and CDR2 FQNEAQ come from the germline V gene (reference sequence). The V gene end was trimmed by 8 bases and the J gene end by 1 base; junction bases not matched to a gene: 8. This CDR3 has 16 amino acids.